This T cell receptor (beta chain) comes out of a study of shared clonotypes between healthy human individuals. Repertoires were generated with immunoSEQ multiplex PCR, while TCRdb's copy carries only in-frame clones and drops some. The sample contains about 460,000 clones, roughly three quarters of which appear only once. Donors were Caucasian adults residing in Nashville, Tennessee, USA. Trimming took off 1 base at V and 3 bases at J, with 13 bases between the two ends. In germline, CDR1 is KGHSH, CDR2 LQKENI. The CDR3 extends over 15 amino acids. The source of this sequence is a woman aged 40 to 50 in good health. Some clones in this sample may be carry-over from other donors' samples. Sequencing was performed on PBMCs. The chain joins TRBV18 to TRBJ2-7; no reliable D call. CDR3 in DNA: TGTGCCAGCTCACCACGTCCTGCTGGGGACTACGAGCAGTACTTC. Amino acid sequence: CASSPRPAGDYEQYF.